This passage covers 17 T cell receptor beta chains from one sample sequenced in a study of vaccination effects on CD4 cells after COVID-19. The assay was immunoSEQ multiplex PCR, and TCRdb's table has in-frame clones only and misses some. The sample includes about 33,000 clones, about three quarters of them seen just once. Before sequencing took place, the ViraFEST assay used viral peptide pools to expand antigen-specific CD4+ T cells. Isolating CD4+ T cells followed 9 to 10 days of culture. Sometime from March through December 2020, the person acquired a SARS-CoV-2 infection that PCR confirmed. Their antigen targets remain unknown. The sample consisted of CD4+ T cells from PBMCs cultured with HCoV-NL63 spike peptides, taken before COVID-19 vaccination. The receptors stem from a human donor who had a prior SARS-CoV-2 infection.

Here the CDR3 DNA reads TGTGCCAGCAGCTGGGACGGGGGAAACACCATATATTTT. Translating it yields CASSWDGGNTIYF. The chain is built from TRBV4-2 and TRBJ1-3, with D tentatively TRBD1 (5 bases). V lost 5 bases and J 4 bases, leaving 9 bases between the germline ends. The germline gives CDR1 LGHNA, CDR2 YNFKEQ. The CDR3 sequence is 13 residues long.

The chain links TRBV3-1 (or the pseudogene TRBV3-2) to TRBJ1-2, with TRBD1 as a possible D gene (6 bases). Germline lookup yields CDR1 LGHDT and CDR2 YNNKEL (reference sequence). CDR3 length equals 15 residues. V was trimmed by 4 bases and J by 2 bases, leaving 14 bases between them. CDR3 sequence: CASSRIQGGNYGYTF. The CDR3, as DNA: TGTGCCAGCAGCCGAATTCAAGGGGGGAACTATGGCTACACCTTC.

This sequence joins TRBV5-1 and TRBJ2-5; 13 nucleotides agree with TRBD2. Germline V gives CDR1 SGHRS, CDR2 YFSETQ. The CDR3 consists of 16 residues. J gave up 1 base and V 4 bases, and 4 bases lay outside the gene matches. Written as DNA, the CDR3 is TGCGCCAGCAGCCAGGGACTAGCGGGGCTCCAAGAGACCCAGTACTTC. It is translated as CASSQGLAGLQETQYF. The variable domain in full, with the rest retrieved from reference TRBV5-1 and TRBJ2-5, is KAGVTQTPRYLIKTRGQQVTLSCSPISGHRSVSWYQQTPGQGLQFLFEYFSETQRNKGNFPGRFSGRQFSNSRSEMNVSTLELGDSALYLCASSQGLAGLQETQYFGPGTRLLVL.

V gene TRBV11-1 combines with J gene TRBJ2-5; TRBD2 is a possible D gene (5 bases). The CDR3 is made up of 14 amino acids. Germline values: CDR1 SGHAT, CDR2 FQDESV (reference sequence). V gave up 8 bases and J gave up 5 bases, with 18 bases separating them. The CDR3 DNA follows: TGTGCCAGCTCCTTTGGACTGTTCCGGGAGACCCAGTACTTC. It encodes CASSFGLFRETQYF.

The chain links TRBV9 to TRBJ1-2; a weak D match, TRBD1 (6 bases). Germline CDR1 SGDLS, CDR2 YYNGEE. V was trimmed by 0 bases and J by 7 bases, leaving 16 bases between them. The CDR3 is 15 residues long. CDR3 sequence reads: CASSVGAVGGGGYTF. In nucleotides, the CDR3 is TGTGCCAGCAGCGTAGGGGCAGTCGGAGGGGGTGGCTACACCTTC.

In its sample, this clone was seen a few times. J is TRBJ2-6 and V is TRBV7-3; D unclear. The length of the CDR3 is 13 residues. Germline assignment: CDR1 SGHTA and CDR2 FQGTGA. V dropped 1 base and J dropped 5 bases, with 3 bases sitting between them. DNA for the CDR3: TGTGCCAGCAGCTTAAGCTGGGCCAACGTCCTGACTTTC. Protein sequence: CASSLSWANVLTF.

This CDR3 is CASSISSLWDRGIPNTEAFF. Written as DNA, the CDR3 is TGTGCCAGTAGTATAAGTAGTCTTTGGGACAGGGGAATCCCGAACACTGAAGCTTTCTTT. The rearrangement uses TRBV19 and TRBJ1-1, with TRBD1 matching over 10 bases. Germline lookup yields CDR1 LNHDA and CDR2 SQIVND (reference sequence). The CDR3 loop spans 20 amino acids. V trimming: 2 bases; J trimming: 1 base; junction bases outside the gene matches: 16.

This clone has only a few counts. This rearrangement joins TRBV5-1 to TRBJ1-1; 10 positions agree with TRBD1. The J segment lost 4 bases and the V segment lost 4 bases, leaving 4 bases of the junction unmatched. Germline V gene data show CDR1 as SGHRS and CDR2 as YFSETQ. The CDR3 covers 14 residues. The CDR3 is CASSRDRGPTEAFF. As DNA, the CDR3 is TGCGCCAGCAGCAGAGACAGGGGGCCCACTGAAGCTTTCTTT.

The CDR3 sequence: CASSLDLAGYNEQFF. The CDR3, as DNA: TGTGCCAGCAGCTTAGATCTAGCGGGATACAATGAGCAGTTCTTC. The chain recombines TRBV7-3 with TRBJ2-1; TRBD2 matches 9 bases. The trim removed 2 bases at V and 4 bases at J, leaving 3 bases unmatched. The CDR3 length is 15 residues. Per germline, CDR1 SGHTA and CDR2 FQGTGA. Using reference TRBV7-3 and TRBJ2-1 for the parts outside the CDR3, the full variable domain is GAGVSQTPSNKVTEKGKYVELRCDPISGHTALYWYRQSLGQGPEFLIYFQGTGAADDSGLPNDRFFAVRPEGSVSTLKIQRTERGDSAVYLCASSLDLAGYNEQFFGPGTRLTVL.

The J gene is TRBJ1-4, the V gene TRBV6-5, with a possible D match to TRBD1 (5 bases). CDR1 and CDR2 (germline): MNHEY, SVGAGI. The CDR3 is made up of 15 amino acids. V lost 6 bases and J lost 5, with 16 bases in between. The CDR3 DNA reads TGTGCCAGCAGATATACCGGGACGGCGAATGAAAAACTGTTTTTT. Translation gives CASRYTGTANEKLFF.

The rearrangement links TRBV7-2 to TRBJ2-3; D is ambiguous. The CDR3 covers 16 residues. The germline gives CDR1 SGHTA, CDR2 FQGNSA. With 4 bases removed from V and 1 base from J, the gap between germline ends came to 15 bases. CDR3 sequence: CASSWVIFGGTDTQYF. The CDR3 nucleotides are TGTGCCAGCAGCTGGGTCATATTTGGGGGCACAGATACGCAGTATTTT.

The CDR3 region has the DNA TGCGCCAGCAGCTTGGGAACCACAGACCTACAAGAGACCCAGTACTTC. Amino acids: CASSLGTTDLQETQYF. The genes are TRBV5-1 and TRBJ2-5; D unresolved. The V end was cut by 0 bases, the J end by 2 bases, with 14 bases between. The germline V gene encodes CDR1 SGHRS and CDR2 YFSETQ. The CDR3 is 16 residues long.

This clone was counted only a few times. J is TRBJ1-1 and V is TRBV27; no clear D. V lost 6 bases and J lost 4, with 12 bases in between. The CDR3 contains 13 residues. Germline lookup yields CDR1 MNHEY and CDR2 SMNVEV (reference sequence). CDR3 region: CASSSLRGTEAFF. The CDR3 DNA reads TGTGCCAGCAGCTCTTTAAGAGGCACTGAAGCTTTCTTT.

CDR3 DNA: TGTGCCAGCAGAGAGCGGGGGGGCACAGAGACCCAGTACTTC. Protein: CASRERGGTETQYF. V is TRBV5-4 and J is TRBJ2-5; 10 bases fit TRBD2. In germline, CDR1 is SGHNT, CDR2 YYREEE (reference sequence). The CDR3 runs to 14 residues. V was pared by 5 bases and J by 4 bases, with 5 bases of the junction left unmatched.

V and J are TRBV12-3 or TRBV12-4 and TRBJ2-1, with 10 bases lining up with TRBD2. With V trimmed by 4 bases and J by 9 bases, 3 bases remained unmatched. The CDR3 is 13 residues long. CDR3 amino acids: CASSWGLAREQFF. The CDR3 DNA is TGTGCCAGCAGTTGGGGACTAGCGCGTGAGCAGTTCTTC.

J is TRBJ2-5 and V is TRBV5-1; D call uncertain. Trimming cost V 0 bases and J 5 bases, with 11 bases left between them. This CDR3 contains 14 residues. Germline CDR1 is SGHRS and CDR2 is YFSETQ. CDR3 bases: TGCGCCAGCAGCTTGGGACTGCCCTCGGAGACCCAGTACTTC. Its protein is CASSLGLPSETQYF.

This clone showed up just a few times. This chain joins TRBV5-6 and TRBJ2-2; 11 bases match TRBD2. Germline CDR1 and CDR2: SGHDT and YYEEEE. The CDR3 consists of 19 residues. The junction had 10 bases not matched to a gene; V was cut back by 0 bases and J by 3 bases. The CDR3 DNA follows: TGTGCCAGCAGCTTGGTGGGTAGCGGGAGGGTGACGGACACCGGGGAGCTGTTTTTT. This encodes CASSLVGSGRVTDTGELFF.